Below are 12 T cell receptor beta chains sequenced from a single sample in a study of blood T cells in healthy people across ages. Then a second PCR, running roughly 7 to 11 cycles, was carried out with a sample-barcoded 5' primer and a J-beta primer mix. A single record per CDR3 protein comes from TCRdb applying MiXCR to the 5' RACE reads. The sample holds about 810,000 distinct CDR3 sequences, around 34% seen once. Sequenced material: blood. These receptors all come from a man aged 18 to 30 in good health.

This clonotype was detected only a few times. The rearrangement uses TRBV20-1 and TRBJ1-1; D is uncertain. The germline V gene has CDR1 DFQATT and CDR2 SNEGSKA (reference sequence). The CDR3 sequence is 10 residues long. CDR3: CSPGRAEAFF. CDR3 coding DNA: TGCAGCCCTGGGAGGGCTGAAGCTTTCTTT.

The V gene is TRBV20-1, the J gene TRBJ2-1; TRBD1 might be the D (6 bases). The end of the DNA fits TRBJ2-7 better, so the J call may be wrong. The CDR3 is made up of 15 amino acids. Germline lookup yields CDR1 DFQATT and CDR2 SNEGSKA (reference sequence). As DNA, the CDR3 is TGCAGTGCTCCTCCCGAACAGGGAATTACGAATGAGCAGTACTTC. Translating gives CSAPPEQGITNEQYF.

This clonotype was seen only once. This chain joins TRBV6-4 and TRBJ2-1; the D is unclear. Trimming cost V 3 bases and J 2 bases, with 8 bases left between them. This CDR3 comprises 14 residues. Germline CDR1 is MRHNA and CDR2 is SNTAGT. The CDR3 DNA sequence: TGTGCCAGCAGTGAATCTGGGACCTACAATGAGCAGTTCTTC. This encodes CASSESGTYNEQFF.

The V call is TRBV25-1, the J call TRBJ1-2; 9 nucleotides agree with TRBD1. This CDR3 is built from 15 residues. With V trimmed by 4 bases and J by 3 bases, 6 bases remained unmatched. CDR1 and CDR2 (germline): MGHDK, SYGVNS. CDR3 DNA: TGTGCCAGCAGTGGATGGACAGGGGAGTACTATGGCTACACCTTC. Residues: CASSGWTGEYYGYTF.

The chain links TRBV6-6 to TRBJ1-1; TRBD1 agrees at 8 bases. The V gene end was trimmed by 6 bases and the J gene end by 6 bases; junction bases not matched to a gene: 12. The CDR3 loop spans 15 amino acids. Per the germline V gene, CDR1 is MNHNY and CDR2 is SVGAGI (reference sequence). In DNA, the CDR3 is TGTGCCAGCAGAAGAACGGGACAGGCGGCCCCTGAAGCTTTCTTT. Amino acid sequence: CASRRTGQAAPEAFF.

In its sample, this clonotype was seen a few times. One end of the junction does not line up with germline, which may come from a read error. V usage is TRBV30 and J usage is TRBJ1-2; D possibly corresponds to TRBD1 (6 bases). The CDR3 has 14 residues. CDR1 and CDR2 from the germline V gene are GTSNPN and SVGIG (reference sequence). The CDR3 nucleotides read TGTGCCTGGAGTGAGGATAACAGGGCATATGACTACACCTTC. It specifies CAWSEDNRAYDYTF.

The gene calls are TRBV6-5 and TRBJ1-5, with unresolved D. The CDR3 has 14 residues. Germline CDR1 is MNHEY and CDR2 is SVGAGI. V was pared by 0 bases and J by 6 bases, with 9 bases between. The CDR3 is CASSYSRWGQPQHF. The CDR3 nucleotides read TGTGCCAGCAGTTACTCGAGGTGGGGTCAGCCCCAGCATTTT.

This clonotype was recorded many times. The chain couples TRBV10-3 to TRBJ2-3, with D possibly being TRBD1 or TRBD2 (5 bases each). V gave up 5 bases and J gave up 6 bases, with 18 bases separating them. The length of the CDR3 is 15 residues. CDR1 ENHRY and CDR2 SYGVKD come from the germline V gene. The CDR3 nucleotides read TGTGCCATCAGTCCCGGGACCCCAAGGAGCGATACGCAGTATTTT. It is translated as CAISPGTPRSDTQYF.

In this sample, this clonotype turned up many times. V is TRBV18 and J is TRBJ2-1, with D maybe TRBD1 (5 bases). Germline lookup yields CDR1 KGHSH and CDR2 LQKENI. The CDR3 extends over 14 amino acids. Trimming removed 2 bases at V and 5 bases at J, with 10 bases between. The CDR3 loop is CASSPAGLNNEQFF. In nucleotides, the CDR3 is TGTGCCAGCTCACCAGCAGGGTTGAACAATGAGCAGTTCTTC.

In regard to this clonotype: This may arise from a read error, as a much more abundant clone is one base away. The chain combines TRBV7-2 with TRBJ1-2; D not resolved. The germline V gene encodes CDR1 SGHTA and CDR2 FQGNSA. The germline V and J ends were trimmed by 2 bases and 6 bases, with 16 bases remaining between them. This CDR3 region has 15 residues. The CDR3 region has the DNA TGTACCAGCAGCTTATACGGCAGCCTGCCCGATGGCTACACCTTC. Translated: CTSSLYGSLPDGYTF. The variable domain in full, with the rest retrieved from reference TRBV7-2 and TRBJ1-2, is GAGVSQSPSNKVTEKGKDVELRCDPISGHTALYWYRQSLGQGLEFLIYFQGNSAPDKSGLPSDRFSAERTGGSVSTLTIQRTQQEDSAVYLCTSSLYGSLPDGYTFGSGTRLTVV.

This clonotype was seen at least ten times. In DNA, the CDR3 is TGCGCCAGCAGCTTGGATTTGGACATTCAGTACTTC. Protein sequence: CASSLDLDIQYF. The chain carries TRBV5-1 and TRBJ2-4; no firm D call. This CDR3 has 12 amino acids. V lost 0 bases and J lost 8, with 6 bases in between. The germline gives CDR1 SGHRS, CDR2 YFSETQ.

Notes on this clonotype: A much larger clone lies a single base off, so this may be a read error. The chain employs TRBV29-1 and TRBJ2-5; D possibly corresponds to TRBD2 (5 bases). TRBJ2-1 matches the DNA end more closely, so the J call is doubtful. Germline V gives CDR1 SQVTM, CDR2 ANQGSEA. The CDR3 extends over 14 amino acids. The CDR3 loop is CSVAPQEVQETQFF. CDR3 DNA: TGCAGCGTTGCCCCGCAGGAGGTGCAAGAGACCCAGTTCTTC.